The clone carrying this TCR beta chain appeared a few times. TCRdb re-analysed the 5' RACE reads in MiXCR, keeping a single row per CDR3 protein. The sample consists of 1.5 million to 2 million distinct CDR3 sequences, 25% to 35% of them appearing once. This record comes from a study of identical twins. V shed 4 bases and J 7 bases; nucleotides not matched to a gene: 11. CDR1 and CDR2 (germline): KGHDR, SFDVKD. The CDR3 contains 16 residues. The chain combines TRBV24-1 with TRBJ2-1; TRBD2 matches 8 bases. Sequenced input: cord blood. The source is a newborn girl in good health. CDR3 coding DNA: TGTGCCACCAGTGAGCGGAGCGGACTAGCAAAGAATGAGCAGTTCTTC. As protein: CATSERSGLAKNEQFF.